Listed here is a single T cell receptor beta chain. The target antigen is unknown. This sample stems from a study of vaccination and CD4 T cells after COVID-19. V lost 0 bases, J lost 8 bases, and 9 bases stayed unmatched. CDR1 is DFQATT, CDR2 SNEGSKA, per germline (reference sequence). The CDR3 is 15 residues long. Sequencing of the DNA from cultured CD4+ T cells was carried out with the Oncomine TCR Beta short-read assay. Via MiXCR, TCRdb re-called the PCR reads, giving one row per CDR3 protein. The sample contains just under 20,000 distinct CDR3 sequences, around 45% of which appear only once. As for treatment: roughly 11-day PBMC culture with coronavirus spike peptide pools or control peptides (ViraFEST assay).

The starting material was CD4+ T cells from blood, cultured in vitro, obtained before SARS-CoV-2 vaccination. The TCR originated in a human donor who had recovered from COVID-19. J is TRBJ1-2 and V is TRBV20-1, with 10 bases fitting TRBD1. The CDR3, as DNA: TGCAGTGCTAGAGATCGGGGGACAGGGGTTGGAGGCTACACCTTC. It specifies CSARDRGTGVGGYTF.